The T cell receptor beta chain described here comes from a study of blood T cell repertoires in COVID-19. Individuals aged about 18 to 89 years were recruited from fewer than 30 US areas. All recovered Cohort 3 donors got two negative PCRs, got clearance, or saw symptom resolution. The CDR3 is 13 amino acids. Germline CDR1 SGHKS, CDR2 YYEKEE (reference sequence). With 3 bases removed from V and 3 bases from J, the gap between germline ends came to 9 bases. Generated by immunoSEQ multiplex PCR, the TCRdb table keeps only in-frame clones and is missing some. The sample shows fewer than 200,000 clones, less than 90% of them seen only once.

Sequences were obtained from PBMCs or T cells enriched from blood (not recorded which). The chain recombines TRBV5-5 with TRBJ1-1, with unresolved D. The TCR originated in a woman aged 50 to 60 who had recovered from COVID-19. The CDR3 protein is CASSSQHHTEAFF. CDR3 bases: TGTGCCAGCAGCTCCCAACATCACACTGAAGCTTTCTTT.